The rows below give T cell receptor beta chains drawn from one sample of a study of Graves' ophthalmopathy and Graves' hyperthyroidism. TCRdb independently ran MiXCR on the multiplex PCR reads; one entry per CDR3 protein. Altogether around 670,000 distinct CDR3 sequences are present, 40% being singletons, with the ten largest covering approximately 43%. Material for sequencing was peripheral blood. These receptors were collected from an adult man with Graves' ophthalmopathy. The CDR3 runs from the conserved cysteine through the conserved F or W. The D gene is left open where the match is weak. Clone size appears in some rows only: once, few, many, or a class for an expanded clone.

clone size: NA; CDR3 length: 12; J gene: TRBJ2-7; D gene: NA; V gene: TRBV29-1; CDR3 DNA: TGCAGCGTTGAGTCCAGGAGGCACGAGCAGTACTTC; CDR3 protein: CSVESRRHEQYF
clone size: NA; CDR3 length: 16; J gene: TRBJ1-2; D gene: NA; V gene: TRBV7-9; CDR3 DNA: TGCGCCAGCAGCCAAGAATATGTAGGCGGGATCAATGGCTACACCTTC; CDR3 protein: CASSQEYVGGINGYTF
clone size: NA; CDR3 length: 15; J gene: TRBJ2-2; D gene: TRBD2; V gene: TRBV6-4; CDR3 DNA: TGTGCCAGCAGTCCGACTAGCGGGAGCGGCGGGGAGCTGTTTTTT; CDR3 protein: CASSPTSGSGGELFF
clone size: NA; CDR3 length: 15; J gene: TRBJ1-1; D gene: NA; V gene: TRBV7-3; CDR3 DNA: TGTGCCAGCAGCTTAACTCGGCAACAGAACACTGAAGCTTTCTTT; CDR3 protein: CASSLTRQQNTEAFF
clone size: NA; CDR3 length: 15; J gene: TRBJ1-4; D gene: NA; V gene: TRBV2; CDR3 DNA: TGTGCCAGCAGGGAGACCCCGGAGGTCGGAGAAAAACTGTTTTTT; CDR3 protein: CASRETPEVGEKLFF
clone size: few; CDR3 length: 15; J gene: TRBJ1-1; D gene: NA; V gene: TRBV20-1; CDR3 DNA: TGCAGTGCTAGACTCCACGGGGGTTTTGACACTGAAGCTTTCTTT; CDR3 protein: CSARLHGGFDTEAFF
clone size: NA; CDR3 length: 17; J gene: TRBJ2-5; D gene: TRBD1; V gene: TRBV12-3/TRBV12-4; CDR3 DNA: TGTGCCAGCAGTTTAGGGACAGGGGGGGGTAGCGAAGAGACCCAGTACTTC; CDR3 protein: CASSLGTGGGSEETQYF
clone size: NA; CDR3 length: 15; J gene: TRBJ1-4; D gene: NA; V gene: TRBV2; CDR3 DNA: TGCAGTGCTAGAGATGCTCGGGGGGCTAATGAAAAACTGTTTTTT; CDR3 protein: CSARDARGANEKLFF
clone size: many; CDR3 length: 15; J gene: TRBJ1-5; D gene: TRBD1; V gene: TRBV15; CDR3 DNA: TGTGCCACCAGCAGTCCGGGACAGGGCAGTCAGCCCCAGCATTTT; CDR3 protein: CATSSPGQGSQPQHF
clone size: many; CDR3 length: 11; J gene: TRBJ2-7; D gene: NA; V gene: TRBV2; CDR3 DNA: TGTGCCAGCACTCCCTCCTACGAGCAGTACTTC; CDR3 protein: CASTPSYEQYF
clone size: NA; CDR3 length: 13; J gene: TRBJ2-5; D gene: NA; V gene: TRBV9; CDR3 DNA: TGTGCCAGCAGCAAATCGCCGCGGGAGACCCAGTACTTC; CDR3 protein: CASSKSPRETQYF
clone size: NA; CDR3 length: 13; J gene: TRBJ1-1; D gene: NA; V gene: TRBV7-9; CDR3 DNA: TGTGCCAGCAGCTTAGGATTTAGGGGGGGGGCTTTCTTT; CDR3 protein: CASSLGFRGGAFF
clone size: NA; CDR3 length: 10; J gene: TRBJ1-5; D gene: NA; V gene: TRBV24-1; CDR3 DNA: TGTGCCACCAGTCGAGACAATGAGCATTTT; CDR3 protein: CATSRDNEHF
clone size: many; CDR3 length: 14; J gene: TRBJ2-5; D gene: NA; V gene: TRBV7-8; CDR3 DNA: TGTGCCAGCAGCTTAGAGATGAGTGCCGAGACCCAGTACTTC; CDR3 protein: CASSLEMSAETQYF
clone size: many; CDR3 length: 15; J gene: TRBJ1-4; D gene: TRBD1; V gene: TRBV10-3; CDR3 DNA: TGTGCCAGCAAGACCGGGACAGCAACTAATGAAAAACTGTTTTTT; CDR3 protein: CASKTGTATNEKLFF
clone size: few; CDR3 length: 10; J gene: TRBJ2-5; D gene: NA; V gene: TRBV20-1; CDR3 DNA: TGCAGTGCACTTTGGGAGACCCAGTACTTC; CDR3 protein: CSALWETQYF
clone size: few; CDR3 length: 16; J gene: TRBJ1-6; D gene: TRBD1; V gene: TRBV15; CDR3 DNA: TGTACCACCAGCGCAGCCCCGGGACAGCGGAATTCACCCCTCCACTTT; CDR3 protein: CTTSAAPGQRNSPLHF
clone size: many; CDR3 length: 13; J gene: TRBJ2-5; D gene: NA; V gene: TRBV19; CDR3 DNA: TGTGCCAGTAGTAAACAGGGATTCGAGACCCAGTACTTC; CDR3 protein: CASSKQGFETQYF
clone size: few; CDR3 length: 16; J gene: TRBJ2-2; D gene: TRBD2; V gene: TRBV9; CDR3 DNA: TGTGCCAGCAGCGTAGGTTCACTAGCGGACACCGGGGAGCTGTTTTTT; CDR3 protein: CASSVGSLADTGELFF
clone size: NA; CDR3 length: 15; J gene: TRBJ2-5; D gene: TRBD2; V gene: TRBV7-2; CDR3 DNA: TGTGCCAGCAGCAAGGGACTAGCGGGGCCAGAGACCCAGTACTTC; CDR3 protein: CASSKGLAGPETQYF
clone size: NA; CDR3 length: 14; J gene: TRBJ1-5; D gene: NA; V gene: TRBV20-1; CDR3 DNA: TGTAGTGTTAGCTGGGCCCCCCAAAATCAGCCCCAGCATTTT; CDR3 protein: CSVSWAPQNQPQHF
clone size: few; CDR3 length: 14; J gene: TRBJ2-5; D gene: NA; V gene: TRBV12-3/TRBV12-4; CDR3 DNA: TGTGCCAGCAGTTCAGGTCGGGTCCAAGAGACCCAGTACTTC; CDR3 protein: CASSSGRVQETQYF
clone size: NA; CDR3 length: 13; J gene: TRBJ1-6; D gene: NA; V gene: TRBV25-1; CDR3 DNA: TGTGCCAGCAGTGAATGGGGGGGCTCACCCCTCCACTTT; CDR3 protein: CASSEWGGSPLHF
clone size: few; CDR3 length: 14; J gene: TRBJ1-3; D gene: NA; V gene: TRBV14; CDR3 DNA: TGTGCCAGCAGAACAGGGCTCTCTGGAAACACCATATATTTT; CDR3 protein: CASRTGLSGNTIYF
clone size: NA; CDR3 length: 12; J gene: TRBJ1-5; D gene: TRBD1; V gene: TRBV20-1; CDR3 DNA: TGCAGTGCCGGGGACAGGGAGAAGCCCCAGCATTTT; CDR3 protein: CSAGDREKPQHF
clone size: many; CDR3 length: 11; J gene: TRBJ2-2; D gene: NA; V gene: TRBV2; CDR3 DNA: TGTGCCAGCAGTGAAGACGGGGAGCTGTTTTTT; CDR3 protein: CASSEDGELFF
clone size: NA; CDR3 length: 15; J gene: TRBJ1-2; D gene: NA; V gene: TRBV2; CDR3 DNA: TGTGCCAGCAGTCGAGTCGGAGGGGGTGACTATGGCTACACCTTC; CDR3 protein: CASSRVGGGDYGYTF
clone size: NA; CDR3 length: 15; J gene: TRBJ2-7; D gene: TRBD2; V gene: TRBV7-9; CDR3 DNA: TGTGCCAGCAGCCAAGGCGGGGGTAAGACCTACGAGCAGTACTTC; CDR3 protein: CASSQGGGKTYEQYF
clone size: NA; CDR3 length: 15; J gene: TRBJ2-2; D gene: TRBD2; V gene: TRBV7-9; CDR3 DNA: TGTGCCAGCAGTAGGAGCGGGAGAGGGGACGGGGAGCTGTTTTTT; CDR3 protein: CASSRSGRGDGELFF
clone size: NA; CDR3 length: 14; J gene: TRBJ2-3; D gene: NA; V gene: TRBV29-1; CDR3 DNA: TGCAGCGTTGAGCCGCAGGCGGGCACAGATACGCAGTATTTT; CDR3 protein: CSVEPQAGTDTQYF
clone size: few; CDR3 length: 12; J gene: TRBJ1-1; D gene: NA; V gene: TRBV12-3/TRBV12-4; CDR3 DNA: TGTGCCAGCAGTTGGGAGACAGTTGAAGCTTTCTTT; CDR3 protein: CASSWETVEAFF
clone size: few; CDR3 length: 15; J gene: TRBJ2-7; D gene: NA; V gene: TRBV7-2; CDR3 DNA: TGTGCCAGCAGCCCAACCGGGACGCCTCCGGGGGAGCAGTACTTC; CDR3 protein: CASSPTGTPPGEQYF
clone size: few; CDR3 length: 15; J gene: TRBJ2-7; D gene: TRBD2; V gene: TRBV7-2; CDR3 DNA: TGTGCCAGCAGTTGGAGGAGTAGCGGGATGGGCGAGCAGTACTTC; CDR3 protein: CASSWRSSGMGEQYF
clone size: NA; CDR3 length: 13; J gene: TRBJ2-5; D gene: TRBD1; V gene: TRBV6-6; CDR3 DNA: TGTGCCAGCAACGACAGGGTCTCAGAGACCCAGTACTTC; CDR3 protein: CASNDRVSETQYF
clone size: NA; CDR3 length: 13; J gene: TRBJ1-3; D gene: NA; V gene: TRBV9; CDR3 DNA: TGTGCCAGCAGCGCCGGGAGGGGGGGCACCATATATTTT; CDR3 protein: CASSAGRGGTIYF
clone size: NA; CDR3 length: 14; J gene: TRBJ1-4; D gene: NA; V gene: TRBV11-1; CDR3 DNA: TGTGCCAGCAGCCCGAGGGGCGCTGATGAAAAACTGTTTTTT; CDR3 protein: CASSPRGADEKLFF
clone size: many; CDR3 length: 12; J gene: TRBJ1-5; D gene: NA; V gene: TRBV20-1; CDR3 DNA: TGCAGTGCTAGAGGTTTCGATGTGCCCCAGCATTTT; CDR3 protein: CSARGFDVPQHF
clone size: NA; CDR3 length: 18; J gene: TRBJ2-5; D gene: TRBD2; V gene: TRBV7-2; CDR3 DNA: TGTGCCAGCAGCTTGGCCTTCGGGGGGGGCTTTCGGCAAGAGACCCAGTACTTC; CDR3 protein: CASSLAFGGGFRQETQYF
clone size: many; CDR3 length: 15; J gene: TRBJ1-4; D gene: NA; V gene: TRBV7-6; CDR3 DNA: TGTGCCAGCAGCTTCAGTCAGGGATTCAATGAAAAACTGTTTTTT; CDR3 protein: CASSFSQGFNEKLFF
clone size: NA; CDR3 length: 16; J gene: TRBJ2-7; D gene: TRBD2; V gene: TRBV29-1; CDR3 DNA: TGCAGCGTCCTCGGGACTAGCGGGAACCCCTCCTACGAGCAGTACTTC; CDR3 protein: CSVLGTSGNPSYEQYF
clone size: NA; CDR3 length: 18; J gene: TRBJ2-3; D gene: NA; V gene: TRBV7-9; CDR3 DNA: TGTGCCAGCAGCTTATTGGGAAGCAACAGGCCGTTCCCAGATACGCAGTATTTT; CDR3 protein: CASSLLGSNRPFPDTQYF
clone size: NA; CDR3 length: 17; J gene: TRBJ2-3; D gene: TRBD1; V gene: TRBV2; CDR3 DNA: TGTGCCAGCAGCCGAAAGCGCCCGGGACAGGGACCAGATACGCAGTATTTT; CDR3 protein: CASSRKRPGQGPDTQYF
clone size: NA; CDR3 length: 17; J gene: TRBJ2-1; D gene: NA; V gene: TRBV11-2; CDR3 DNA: TGTGCCAGCAGCCAGAGACAGCGACGGACTTCCTACAATGAGCAGTTCTTC; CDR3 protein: CASSQRQRRTSYNEQFF
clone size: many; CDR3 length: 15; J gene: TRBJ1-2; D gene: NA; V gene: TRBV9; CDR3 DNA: TGTGCCAGCAGCGTAGAGGCTAGGGGGAACTATGGCTACACCTTC; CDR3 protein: CASSVEARGNYGYTF
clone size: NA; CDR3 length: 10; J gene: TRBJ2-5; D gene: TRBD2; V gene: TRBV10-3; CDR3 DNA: TGTGCCATCAATCGGGAGGCCCAGTACTTC; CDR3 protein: CAINREAQYF
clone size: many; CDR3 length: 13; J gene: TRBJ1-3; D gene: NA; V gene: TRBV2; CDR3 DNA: TGTGCCAGCAGACAGGGTTCTGGAAACACCATATATTTT; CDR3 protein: CASRQGSGNTIYF
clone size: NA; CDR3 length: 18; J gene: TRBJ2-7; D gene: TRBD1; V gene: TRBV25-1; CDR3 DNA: TGTGCCAGCAGTTTCCCGACAGGGGGGTTATTCAGGATATACGAGCAGTACTTC; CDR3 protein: CASSFPTGGLFRIYEQYF
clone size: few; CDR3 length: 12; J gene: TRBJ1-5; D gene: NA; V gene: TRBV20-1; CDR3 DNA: TGCAGTGCTAGAGACCAGGACAAAACCCAGCATTTT; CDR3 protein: CSARDQDKTQHF
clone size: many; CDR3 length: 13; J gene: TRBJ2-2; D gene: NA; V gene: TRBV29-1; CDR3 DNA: TGCAGCGTTGACGCAGGGGATGCCGGGGAGCTGTTTTTT; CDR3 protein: CSVDAGDAGELFF
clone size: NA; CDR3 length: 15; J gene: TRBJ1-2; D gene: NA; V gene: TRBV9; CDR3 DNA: TGTGCCAGCAGCGGAAGCTCCTCGGGACTTCATGGCTACACCTTC; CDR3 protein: CASSGSSSGLHGYTF
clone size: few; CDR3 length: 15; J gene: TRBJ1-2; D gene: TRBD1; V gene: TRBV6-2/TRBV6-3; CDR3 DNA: TGTGCCAGCAGTTACTCCGGGACAGGGGGCCGAGGCTACACCTTC; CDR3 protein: CASSYSGTGGRGYTF